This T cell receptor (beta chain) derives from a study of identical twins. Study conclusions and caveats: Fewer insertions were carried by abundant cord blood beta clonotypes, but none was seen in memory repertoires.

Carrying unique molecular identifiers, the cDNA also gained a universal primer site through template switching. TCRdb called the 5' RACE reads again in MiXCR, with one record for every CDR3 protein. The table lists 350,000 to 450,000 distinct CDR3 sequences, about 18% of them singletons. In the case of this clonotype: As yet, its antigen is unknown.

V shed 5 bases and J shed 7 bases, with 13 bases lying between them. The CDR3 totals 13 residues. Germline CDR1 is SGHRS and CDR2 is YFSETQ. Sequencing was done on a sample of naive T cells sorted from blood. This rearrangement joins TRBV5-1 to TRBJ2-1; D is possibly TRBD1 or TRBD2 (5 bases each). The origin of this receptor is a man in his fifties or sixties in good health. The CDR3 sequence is CASSWGIRNEQFF. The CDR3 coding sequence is TGCGCCAGCAGTTGGGGGATTAGGAATGAGCAGTTCTTC.